This is a list of T cell receptor beta chains from one sample in a study of T cell responses to AZD1222 COVID-19 vaccine. Clones were read by immunoSEQ multiplex PCR, and TCRdb kept only the in-frame ones, dropping some. The table has some 150,000 clones, just over 90% seen once. Sequenced material: peripheral blood, taken on day 0 of AZD1222 vaccination. These receptors all come from an adult in good health. Each CDR3 is given with its conserved first and last residue. D genes are given only for firm matches. Clone size is shown for a subset of rows, as once, few, many or a class of expanded clone.

abundance: NA
len: 14
j_gene: TRBJ2-7
d_gene: TRBD2
v_gene: TRBV11-2
CDR3aa: CASSEKAGRYEQYF
CDR3nt: TGTGCCAGCAGCGAGAAAGCGGGAAGGTACGAGCAGTACTTC

abundance: NA
len: 16
j_gene: TRBJ2-3
d_gene: NA
v_gene: TRBV7-2
CDR3aa: CASSRMLPQRTDTQYF
CDR3nt: TGTGCCAGCAGCCGGATGCTCCCGCAACGCACAGATACGCAGTATTTT

abundance: NA
len: 17
j_gene: TRBJ1-5
d_gene: NA
v_gene: TRBV28
CDR3aa: CASSLPFGQKSNQPQHF
CDR3nt: TGTGCCAGCAGTCTCCCCTTCGGGCAGAAAAGCAATCAGCCCCAGCATTTT

abundance: NA
len: 14
j_gene: TRBJ1-2
d_gene: NA
v_gene: TRBV27
CDR3aa: CASSPIPLSYGYTF
CDR3nt: TGTGCCAGCAGTCCTATACCCCTCTCCTATGGCTACACCTTC

abundance: NA
len: 17
j_gene: TRBJ2-3
d_gene: TRBD2
v_gene: TRBV5-1
CDR3aa: CASSYGGSGSTTDTQYF
CDR3nt: TGCGCCAGCAGCTACGGCGGTAGCGGGAGTACCACAGATACGCAGTATTTT

abundance: NA
len: 18
j_gene: TRBJ2-1
d_gene: NA
v_gene: TRBV5-6
CDR3aa: CASSPVGGLGEVRSEQFF
CDR3nt: TGTGCCAGCAGCCCAGTTGGGGGGCTCGGGGAGGTACGTAGTGAGCAGTTCTTC

abundance: NA
len: 15
j_gene: TRBJ1-5
d_gene: TRBD1
v_gene: TRBV19
CDR3aa: CASWTGGEGNQPQHF
CDR3nt: TGTGCCAGTTGGACAGGGGGCGAGGGCAATCAGCCCCAGCATTTT

abundance: NA
len: 18
j_gene: TRBJ2-1
d_gene: TRBD2
v_gene: TRBV3-1/TRBV3-2
CDR3aa: CASSQGLGTSGRDHEQFF
CDR3nt: TGTGCCAGCAGCCAAGGCCTCGGGACTAGCGGGAGGGACCATGAGCAGTTCTTC

abundance: NA
len: 13
j_gene: TRBJ1-6
d_gene: TRBD1
v_gene: TRBV12-3/TRBV12-4
CDR3aa: CASSLGQASPLHF
CDR3nt: TGTGCCAGCAGCCTAGGACAGGCTTCACCCCTCCACTTT

abundance: NA
len: 14
j_gene: TRBJ2-4
d_gene: TRBD2
v_gene: TRBV28
CDR3aa: CASSLDSPGGIQYF
CDR3nt: TGTGCCAGCAGTTTAGACTCCCCGGGAGGCATTCAGTACTTC

abundance: NA
len: 12
j_gene: TRBJ2-7
d_gene: NA
v_gene: TRBV5-1
CDR3aa: CASSRTGHEQYF
CDR3nt: TGCGCCAGCAGCAGAACAGGGCACGAGCAGTACTTC

abundance: once
len: 14
j_gene: TRBJ1-3
d_gene: TRBD1
v_gene: TRBV9
CDR3aa: CASSEDRAGNTIYF
CDR3nt: TGTGCCAGCAGCGAGGACAGGGCTGGAAACACCATATATTTT

abundance: NA
len: 13
j_gene: TRBJ1-1
d_gene: NA
v_gene: TRBV18
CDR3aa: CASSPTWDTEAFF
CDR3nt: TGTGCCAGCTCACCAACGTGGGACACTGAAGCTTTCTTT

abundance: NA
len: 15
j_gene: TRBJ1-1
d_gene: TRBD1
v_gene: TRBV28
CDR3aa: CASIEDRDYGTEAFF
CDR3nt: TGTGCCAGCATCGAAGACAGGGACTATGGCACTGAAGCTTTCTTT

abundance: NA
len: 13
j_gene: TRBJ1-1
d_gene: NA
v_gene: TRBV18
CDR3aa: CASSPLQRTEAFF
CDR3nt: TGTGCCAGCTCACCTTTACAGAGAACTGAAGCTTTCTTT

abundance: NA
len: 14
j_gene: TRBJ2-1
d_gene: NA
v_gene: TRBV27
CDR3aa: CASSFRSSYNEQFF
CDR3nt: TGTGCCAGCAGTTTCAGGAGCTCCTACAATGAGCAGTTCTTC

abundance: few
len: 14
j_gene: TRBJ1-1
d_gene: NA
v_gene: TRBV2
CDR3aa: CASSPRTGNAEAFF
CDR3nt: TGTGCCAGCAGTCCAAGAACAGGGAATGCTGAAGCTTTCTTT

abundance: once
len: 10
j_gene: TRBJ1-1
d_gene: NA
v_gene: TRBV29-1
CDR3aa: CSVVDTEAFF
CDR3nt: TGCAGCGTTGTTGACACTGAAGCTTTCTTT

abundance: NA
len: 15
j_gene: TRBJ1-4
d_gene: NA
v_gene: TRBV19
CDR3aa: CVRGRDIATNEKLFF
CDR3nt: TGTGTCAGAGGGAGGGATATTGCAACTAATGAAAAACTGTTTTTT

abundance: NA
len: 14
j_gene: TRBJ2-7
d_gene: TRBD1
v_gene: TRBV6-5
CDR3aa: CASRGQGVGIEQYF
CDR3nt: TGTGCAAGCCGCGGACAGGGGGTAGGGATCGAGCAGTACTTC

abundance: NA
len: 17
j_gene: TRBJ1-2
d_gene: NA
v_gene: TRBV5-1
CDR3aa: CASSLATFREANYGYTF
CDR3nt: TGCGCCAGCAGCTTGGCAACTTTCAGGGAAGCTAACTATGGCTACACCTTC

abundance: NA
len: 15
j_gene: TRBJ1-4
d_gene: TRBD1
v_gene: TRBV25-1
CDR3aa: CASSERGTGGEKLFF
CDR3nt: TGTGCCAGCAGTGAAAGGGGGACAGGAGGGGAAAAACTGTTTTTT

abundance: NA
len: 13
j_gene: TRBJ1-1
d_gene: NA
v_gene: TRBV7-9
CDR3aa: CASSLQKNTEAFF
CDR3nt: TGTGCCAGCAGCTTACAGAAAAACACTGAAGCTTTCTTT

abundance: NA
len: 16
j_gene: TRBJ1-2
d_gene: TRBD1
v_gene: TRBV18
CDR3aa: CASSPVRGPIDYGYTF
CDR3nt: TGTGCCAGCTCACCGGTCAGGGGGCCTATAGACTATGGCTACACCTTC

abundance: once
len: 13
j_gene: TRBJ1-1
d_gene: TRBD1
v_gene: TRBV24-1
CDR3aa: CATSARGGVEAFF
CDR3nt: TGTGCCACCAGTGCCAGGGGGGGAGTTGAAGCTTTCTTT